This T cell receptor (beta chain) was sequenced for a study of beta chain features in type 1 diabetes. V was pared by 4 bases and J by 10 bases, with 14 bases between. This CDR3 is 11 amino acids long. Germline V gene data show CDR1 as DFQATT and CDR2 as SNEGSKA (reference sequence). Findings and limits, study-wide: Any HLA type influence on TCRB rearrangement was left unresolved here. A PCR bias possibly favoring shorter templates would apply equally to patients and controls. Across all four CD4+ subsets, people with type 1 diabetes showed modestly shorter TCRB CDR3s.

Over 95% purity was reached by all sorted populations. Expressed TCRB transcripts were sequenced because the isolated RNA had all been reverse transcribed beforehand. Produced via immunoSEQ multiplex PCR; TCRdb's table is partial and in-frame only. The table records 330,000 or so clones, around 12% of them present only once. This clone was found a few times. Its antigen is not known. This sequence was found in a woman under 30 with type 1 diabetes. The V gene is TRBV20-1, the J gene TRBJ2-7; D may be TRBD2 (6 bases). The specimen sequenced was naive CD4+ T cells from blood. The CDR3: CSANREPLQYF. The DNA for the CDR3 is TGCAGTGCTAACCGGGAGCCCCTTCAGTACTTC.